This TCR beta chain was identified during a study of blood T cell repertoires in COVID-19. Across the whole study: Researchers got acute and convalescent COVID-19 samples from the United States, Italy and Spain. Nucleic acid was either cDNA or gDNA, and it came from T cells, B-cell-depleted T cells, or PBMCs.

Per the authors' pipeline: Amplification with reference gene primers provided the estimates of nucleated cell counts. TCRdb's copy holds only in-frame clones and misses some; the assay was immunoSEQ multiplex PCR. The V and J calls and clone size are taken from that table; D and trimming were inferred from the DNA. The data hold fewer than 250,000 clones, with around 80% observed a single time. V shed 6 bases, J shed 12 bases, and the junction held 6 bases outside the gene matches. This CDR3 spans 12 amino acids. The material sequenced was peripheral blood. This clonotype was obtained from a woman older than 75 with acute or convalescent COVID-19. V usage is TRBV12-3 or TRBV12-4 and J usage is TRBJ2-1; 9 nucleotides match TRBD2. The CDR3 DNA reads TGTGCCAGCAGAAAAGCGGGAGGTATGCAGTTCTTC. Translating it yields CASRKAGGMQFF.